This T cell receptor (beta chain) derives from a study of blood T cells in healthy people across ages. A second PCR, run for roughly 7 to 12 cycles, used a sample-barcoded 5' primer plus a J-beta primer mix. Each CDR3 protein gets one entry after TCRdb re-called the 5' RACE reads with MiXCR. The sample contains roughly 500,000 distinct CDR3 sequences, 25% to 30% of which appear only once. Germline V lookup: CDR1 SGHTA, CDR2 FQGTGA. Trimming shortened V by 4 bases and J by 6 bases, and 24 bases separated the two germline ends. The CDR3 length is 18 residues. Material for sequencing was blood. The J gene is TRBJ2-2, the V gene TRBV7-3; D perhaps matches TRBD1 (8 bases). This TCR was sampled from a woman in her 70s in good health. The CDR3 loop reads CASSSQLRTGRAPGELFF. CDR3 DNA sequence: TGTGCCAGCAGCTCCCAACTCCGGACAGGGAGGGCCCCCGGGGAGCTGTTTTTT.